This TCR beta chain appears in the sequencing data of a study of T cells in Graves' hyperthyroidism and ophthalmopathy. This clonotype has just one count. Its antigen is undetermined. What was amplified from RNA transcripts were TCR beta CDR3 regions. The TCR CDR3 first-round RT-PCR relied on the HTBI primer set. MiXCR, run by TCRdb on the multiplex PCR reads, gives a single entry per CDR3 protein. This table holds hundreds of thousands of distinct CDR3 sequences, 40% to 55% found once. Study-wide findings and caveats: In the analysis, a 13 V-J model separated ophthalmopathy from stable hyperthyroidism.

J gave up 8 bases and V 3 bases, and 10 bases lay outside the gene matches. The CDR3 consists of 16 residues. Germline V CDR1 and CDR2: LNHNV, YYDKDF (reference sequence). The sequence was collected from an adult man with Graves' disease, either hyperthyroidism or ophthalmopathy (not recorded which). The rearrangement joins TRBV15 to TRBJ1-4; 9 bases are shared with TRBD1. The specimen was peripheral blood or thyroid tissue (not recorded which). CDR3 nucleotides: TGTGCCACCAGCAGTGATCGGGGACAGGGATTGGAAAAACTGTTTTTT. Translating gives CATSSDRGQGLEKLFF. The full variable domain, completed using reference TRBV15 and TRBJ1-4, is DAMVIQNPRYQVTQFGKPVTLSCSQTLNHNVMYWYQQKSSQAPKLLFHYYDKDFNNEADTPDNFQSRRPNTSFCFLDIRSPGLGDTAMYLCATSSDRGQGLEKLFFGSGTQLSVL.